This TCR beta chain was obtained from a study of shared clonotypes between healthy human individuals. Study details: Each donor's CD4 naive and CD4 memory cells filled three plates apiece, CD8 naive two, and CD8 memory one.

CD8 cells classed as naive were CD45RO-negative and positively selected for CCR7, excluding terminally differentiated effector memory CD45RA+ cells. Notes on this clone: Its cognate antigen is unknown.

Germline loops: CDR1 SNHLY, CDR2 FYNNEI. This CDR3 is built from 16 residues. V was pared by 6 bases and J by 5 bases, with 22 bases between. Findings of the study overall: At large depth, rarefaction still showed sorted-subset sequencing to be incomplete.

TCRdb keeps only in-frame clones here, not all; method: immunoSEQ multiplex PCR. The sample lists approximately 1.9 million clones; 93% were seen once. Sequencing was performed on naive CD8+ T cells from PBMCs. V gene TRBV2 combines with J gene TRBJ2-5; the D call may be TRBD1 or TRBD2 (5 bases each). The source is a man younger than 35 in good health. Some clones in this sample may be carry-over from other donors' samples. The CDR3 reads CASSEPGTDVTETQYF. For the CDR3, the DNA is TGTGCCAGCAGCGAACCCGGGACGGACGTGACCGAGACCCAGTACTTC. Variable domain in full (rest from reference TRBV2 and TRBJ2-5): EPEVTQTPSHQVTQMGQEVILRCVPISNHLYFYWYRQILGQKVEFLVSFYNNEISEKSEIFDDQFSVERPDGSNFTLKIRSTKLEDSAMYFCASSEPGTDVTETQYFGPGTRLLVL.